This T cell receptor (beta chain) originates from a study of blood T cell repertoires in COVID-19. Study background: Samples came from the United States, Italy and Spain, spanning acute and convalescent COVID-19.

Germline values: CDR1 LGHDT, CDR2 YNNKEL (reference sequence). This CDR3 is built from 14 residues. Trimming left V 0 bases short and J 2 bases short, with 8 bases between. How the authors handled the data: Estimates of nucleated cell counts were drawn from the amplification of reference gene primers. Using immunoSEQ multiplex PCR, the repertoire was profiled, and TCRdb retains in-frame clones only, with some absent. V and J calls and clone size are copied from that table; D and trimming were computed from the DNA. The data contain about 230,000 clones, approximately 83% of them singletons. Sequencing was performed on peripheral blood. This receptor was taken from a woman between 50 and 59 years old with acute or convalescent COVID-19. V and J are TRBV3-1 (or the pseudogene TRBV3-2) and TRBJ2-7; the D is unclear. CDR3 coding DNA: TGTGCCAGCAGCCAAGATATAATAGCCTACGAGCAGTACTTC. Translation gives CASSQDIIAYEQYF.